The present T cell receptor (beta chain) was sequenced within a study of blood T cell repertoires in COVID-19. The CDR3 has 13 residues. Germline V lookup: CDR1 SGHRS, CDR2 YFSETQ. The V and J ends lost 2 bases and 6 bases, in that order; junction bases with no gene match: 3. Profiled with immunoSEQ multiplex PCR; TCRdb holds only in-frame clones, not every one. The sample carries about 300,000 clones, around 86% recorded once. The participants were between 18 and 89 years old and came from 20 to 30 US areas. Assignments of participants to cohorts depended upon their own reported clinical history. The study counted Cohort 3 donors as recovered given two negative PCRs, clearance, or symptom resolution.

The chain is built from TRBV5-1 and TRBJ1-1; the match to TRBD1 covers 8 bases. The receptor was isolated from a woman aged 18 to 35 who had recovered from COVID-19. Sequencing was carried out using PBMCs or T cells enriched from blood (not recorded which). The CDR3 loop is CASSLGQGPEAFF. The CDR3 DNA reads as TGCGCCAGCAGCTTAGGACAGGGCCCTGAAGCTTTCTTT.